This TCR beta chain is drawn from a study of cytomegalovirus exposure and HLA in healthy donors. Germline lookup yields CDR1 MGHDK and CDR2 SYGVNS. The CDR3 runs 12 residues. The V end was cut by 5 bases, the J end by 7 bases, with 11 bases between. Both 60 Vbeta primers and 13 Jbeta primers went into the PCR. Sequencing used immunoSEQ multiplex PCR; TCRdb keeps in-frame clones, though not all of them. The data show 150,000 to 200,000 clones, approximately 80% seen once. At collection, donors were nominally healthy, but unrecorded immune exposures were probable. The V gene is TRBV25-1, the J gene TRBJ1-1, with D possibly matching TRBD1 (6 bases). This TCR was sampled from a man younger than 35 in good health and CMV-seropositive. Sequencing was done on a sample of PBMCs. The CDR3 sequence: CASSTGSFEAFF. DNA for the CDR3: TGTGCCAGCAGTACAGGGAGTTTTGAAGCTTTCTTT.